Following are 24 T cell receptor beta chains from one sample sequenced in a study of blood T cell repertoires in COVID-19. TCRdb's table, derived via immunoSEQ multiplex PCR, lists solely in-frame clones and lacks some. This sample has over 350,000 clones, with about 85% found just once. Specimen: PBMCs or T cells enriched from blood (not recorded which). Receptors were obtained from a young woman with acute COVID-19.

This clone has just one count. The V call is TRBV29-1, the J call TRBJ1-2; TRBD1 might be the D (6 bases). This CDR3 contains 11 residues. Germline-derived CDR1 and CDR2 are SQVTM and ANQGSEA. Trimming shortened V by 6 bases and J by 7 bases, and 12 bases separated the two germline ends. DNA for the CDR3: TGCAGCGTAGCGGGGGCGGGTGGCTACACCTTC. Translated: CSVAGAGGYTF.

This sequence joins TRBV29-1 and TRBJ1-1; D is undetermined. The germline V and J ends were trimmed by 0 bases and 1 base, with 9 bases remaining between them. Germline V gene data show CDR1 as SQVTM and CDR2 as ANQGSEA. The CDR3 covers 14 residues. Here the CDR3 DNA reads TGCAGCGTTGAAGATATGAGTTGGAACACTGAAGCTTTCTTT. This codes for CSVEDMSWNTEAFF. Using reference TRBV29-1 and TRBJ1-1 for the parts outside the CDR3, the full variable domain is SAVISQKPSRDICQRGTSLTIQCQVDSQVTMMFWYRQQPGQSLTLIATANQGSEATYESGFVIDKFPISRPNLTFSTLTVSNMSPEDSSIYLCSVEDMSWNTEAFFGQGTRLTVV.

The genes are TRBV6-2 or TRBV6-3 and TRBJ1-2, with D maybe TRBD1 (5 bases). V dropped 4 bases and J dropped 7 bases, with 13 bases sitting between them. Germline V gives CDR1 MNHEY, CDR2 SVGEGT. There are 13 residues in the CDR3. Here the CDR3 reads CASSSADSSGYTF. DNA for the CDR3: TGTGCCAGCAGTTCCGCAGACAGTTCTGGCTACACCTTC.

V gene TRBV5-5 combines with J gene TRBJ1-3; D gene uncertain. This CDR3 has 14 amino acids. The V end was cut by 4 bases, the J end by 0 bases, with 8 bases between. Germline CDR1 SGHKS, CDR2 YYEKEE (reference sequence). The DNA of the CDR3 is TGTGCCAGCAGCAAACAAGACTCTGGAAACACCATATATTTT. Translation gives CASSKQDSGNTIYF. The whole variable domain, remainder taken from reference TRBV5-5 and TRBJ1-3, is DAGVTQSPTHLIKTRGQQVTLRCSPISGHKSVSWYQQVLGQGPQFIFQYYEKEERGRGNFPDRFSARQFPNYSSELNVNALLLGDSALYLCASSKQDSGNTIYFGEGSWLTVV.

Only a few counts were recorded for this clone. This sequence joins TRBV3-1 (or the pseudogene TRBV3-2) and TRBJ1-2; D uncertain. V lost 1 base to trimming and J lost 8 bases, with 11 bases between them. The CDR3 runs 13 residues. Per the germline V gene, CDR1 is LGHDT and CDR2 is YNNKEL (reference sequence). In DNA form, the CDR3 reads TGTGCCAGCAGCCAAGGGACTGACGGGGGCTACACCTTC. Its protein is CASSQGTDGGYTF.

The chain links TRBV28 to TRBJ1-1, with 7 nucleotides matching TRBD1. This CDR3 is 13 amino acids long. Germline values: CDR1 MDHEN, CDR2 SYDVKM. J was trimmed by 4 bases and V by 10 bases; bases with no gene match: 9. CDR3 amino acids: CAIYGTVGTEAFF. CDR3 DNA: TGTGCCATCTACGGGACAGTGGGCACTGAAGCTTTCTTT.

The chain carries TRBV2 and TRBJ1-1; D perhaps matches TRBD1 (5 bases). The V gene's germline CDR1 is SNHLY and CDR2 FYNNEI. Deletions cut 3 bases from V and 0 bases from J, with 14 bases between. The CDR3 covers 16 residues. DNA for the CDR3: TGTGCCAGCAGTGATGCGACAGTAAGGATGAACACTGAAGCTTTCTTT. Its protein product is CASSDATVRMNTEAFF.

This clone was seen once. The rearrangement joins TRBV5-1 to TRBJ2-7; 11 nucleotides align to TRBD2. The V and J ends lost 3 bases and 6 bases, in that order; junction bases with no gene match: 8. Per germline, CDR1 SGHRS and CDR2 YFSETQ. The CDR3 totals 15 residues. CDR3 loop: CASSSITSGSAEQYF. CDR3 bases: TGCGCCAGCAGCTCCATAACTAGCGGGAGTGCCGAGCAGTACTTC.

The V and J genes are TRBV19 and TRBJ2-7; 9 bases align to TRBD1. The V segment lost 6 bases and the J segment 2 bases; nucleotides outside the gene matches: 11. Germline lookup yields CDR1 LNHDA and CDR2 SQIVND (reference sequence). This CDR3 has 16 amino acids. The CDR3, as DNA: TGTGCCAGTAGCAATATACCGGGACAGGGAGCCTACGAGCAGTACTTC. This gives the protein CASSNIPGQGAYEQYF. The full variable domain, in which reference TRBV19 and TRBJ2-7 provide the parts outside the CDR3, is DGGITQSPKYLFRKEGQNVTLSCEQNLNHDAMYWYRQDPGQGLRLIYYSQIVNDFQKGDIAEGYSVSREKKESFPLTVTSAQKNPTAFYLCASSNIPGQGAYEQYFGPGTRLTVT.

The chain links TRBV7-2 to TRBJ2-5; D gene uncertain. The CDR3 sequence is 12 residues long. V was cut by 5 bases and J by 5 bases, with 9 bases left in between. The germline gives CDR1 SGHTA, CDR2 FQGNSA. CDR3 protein: CASSTTQETQYF. Here the CDR3 DNA reads TGTGCCAGCAGCACCACCCAGGAGACCCAGTACTTC.

The chain is built from TRBV9 and TRBJ2-3; TRBD2 is a possible D gene (5 bases). From germline, CDR1 is SGDLS and CDR2 YYNGEE. The CDR3 runs 16 residues. V lost 2 bases and J lost 2, with 15 bases in between. In DNA, the CDR3 is TGTGCCAGCAGCGTGTGGAGGTCTGTTTCCACAGATACGCAGTATTTT. Protein: CASSVWRSVSTDTQYF.

V is TRBV4-1 and J is TRBJ1-1; possible D gene TRBD1, 6 bases. Germline CDR1 MGHRA, CDR2 YSYEKL. Trimming took 2 bases from V and 4 from J, leaving 11 bases between them. The CDR3 runs to 14 residues. This chain's CDR3 is CASSQKGGFTEAFF. CDR3 in DNA: TGCGCCAGCAGCCAAAAAGGGGGTTTCACTGAAGCTTTCTTT.

The CDR3: CASSQDLHARANEAFF. CDR3 nucleotides: TGTGCCAGCAGCCAAGATTTGCATGCCAGGGCCAATGAAGCTTTCTTT. This chain connects TRBV3-1 (or the pseudogene TRBV3-2) to TRBJ1-1; D perhaps matches TRBD1 (5 bases). Germline V gene sequence: CDR1 LGHDT, CDR2 YNNKEL (reference sequence). This CDR3 region has 16 residues. V was pared by 0 bases and J by 7 bases, with 18 bases between.

The rearrangement links TRBV10-3 to TRBJ1-5; perhaps TRBD1 as D (5 bases). This CDR3 comprises 14 residues. Per germline, CDR1 ENHRY and CDR2 SYGVKD. Trimming removed 4 bases from V and 0 bases from J, with 7 bases in between. This CDR3 reads CAISATDSNQPQHF. CDR3 coding DNA: TGTGCCATCAGTGCGACAGATAGCAATCAGCCCCAGCATTTT.

The chain recombines TRBV24-1 with TRBJ2-6; D is ambiguous. The CDR3 length is 15 residues. V lost 2 bases and J lost 0, with 4 bases in between. From germline, CDR1 is KGHDR and CDR2 SFDVKD. The CDR3 loop reads CATSDSSSGANVLTF. The CDR3 nucleotides read TGTGCCACCAGTGATTCGAGCTCTGGGGCCAACGTCCTGACTTTC.

V and J are TRBV28 and TRBJ1-2; the D is unclear. CDR1 is MDHEN and CDR2 is SYDVKM in the germline V gene. The V and J ends lost 6 bases and 8 bases respectively, with 13 bases between them. The CDR3 consists of 12 residues. The CDR3 loop reads CASSPPGQGYTF. The CDR3 DNA reads as TGTGCCAGCAGCCCTCCTGGGCAAGGCTACACCTTC.

The chain employs TRBV28 and TRBJ1-3; D is possibly TRBD1 (6 bases). CDR1 is MDHEN and CDR2 is SYDVKM in the germline V gene. This CDR3 is built from 13 residues. V lost 5 bases and J lost 3, with 8 bases in between. The DNA for the CDR3 is TGTGCCAGCAGTAGACAGGATGGAAACACCATATATTTT. This encodes CASSRQDGNTIYF. Variable domain in full (rest from reference TRBV28 and TRBJ1-3): DVKVTQSSRYLVKRTGEKVFLECVQDMDHENMFWYRQDPGLGLRLIYFSYDVKMKEKGDIPEGYSVSREKKERFSLILESASTNQTSMYLCASSRQDGNTIYFGEGSWLTVV.

V and J are TRBV11-2 and TRBJ1-2, with D possibly being TRBD1 (5 bases). V lost 4 bases, J lost 3 bases, and 12 bases lay in between. CDR1 SGHAT and CDR2 FQNNGV come from the germline V gene. There are 14 residues in the CDR3. CDR3 in amino acids: CASSSSSGYYGYTF. As DNA, the CDR3 is TGTGCCAGCAGCTCATCATCAGGGTACTATGGCTACACCTTC.

The J gene is TRBJ2-7, the V gene TRBV2; the match to TRBD1 covers 7 bases. Germline loops: CDR1 SNHLY, CDR2 FYNNEI. V shed 3 bases and J 5 bases; nucleotides not matched to a gene: 7. CDR3 size: 14 residues. The CDR3 DNA reads as TGTGCCAGCAGTGAGGAGACAGGGTGGGACGAGCAGTACTTC. Residues: CASSEETGWDEQYF.

V and J are TRBV21-1 and TRBJ2-7; the DNA was not compared with TRBD1, the D call given in the table. TRBV21-1 is annotated as a pseudogene. The CDR3 sequence is 14 residues long. CDR3 region: CASSKGGEYREQYF. For the CDR3, the DNA is TGTGCCAGCAGCAAAGGGGGCGAGTATAGGGAGCAGTACTTC.

This clone appeared a single time. The chain combines TRBV18 with TRBJ2-4, with a possible D match to TRBD1 (7 bases). The CDR3 length is 16 residues. Trimming shortened V by 3 bases and J by 2 bases, and 14 bases separated the two germline ends. Germline values: CDR1 KGHSH, CDR2 LQKENI. The CDR3 sequence: CASSPEGAGTKNIQYF. The CDR3 DNA follows: TGTGCCAGCTCACCGGAGGGGGCCGGAACCAAAAACATTCAGTACTTC. Full variable domain (remainder filled in from reference TRBV18 and TRBJ2-4): NAGVMQNPRHLVRRRGQEARLRCSPMKGHSHVYWYRQLPEEGLKFMVYLQKENIIDESGMPKERFSAEFPKEGPSILRIQQVVRGDSAAYFCASSPEGAGTKNIQYFGAGTRLSVL.

The chain combines TRBV3-1 (or the pseudogene TRBV3-2) with TRBJ1-1, with 7 positions matching TRBD1. Germline CDR1 and CDR2: LGHDT and YNNKEL (reference sequence). With V trimmed by 0 bases and J by 11 bases, 6 bases remained unmatched. CDR3 length: 13 amino acids. CDR3 in DNA: TGTGCCAGCAGCCAAGAATTGACAGGGACTGCTTTCTTT. It yields the protein CASSQELTGTAFF.

The chain links TRBV10-1 to TRBJ1-5; unclear D gene. Per the germline V gene, CDR1 is WNHNN and CDR2 is SYGVQD (reference sequence). The length of the CDR3 is 17 residues. V lost 4 bases, J lost 0 bases, and 16 bases lay in between. The CDR3 sequence: CASSVETEDYSNQPQHF. The DNA of the CDR3 is TGCGCCAGCAGTGTGGAAACAGAAGATTATAGCAATCAGCCCCAGCATTTT.

V gene TRBV27 combines with J gene TRBJ2-7, with D possibly being TRBD1 (6 bases). The CDR3 loop spans 15 amino acids. V lost 4 bases to trimming and J lost 0 bases, with 13 bases between them. Germline CDR1 MNHEY, CDR2 SMNVEV (reference sequence). In DNA form, the CDR3 reads TGTGCCAGCAGTTCGACAGGCCTCCGCTCCTACGAGCAGTACTTC. Translating gives CASSSTGLRSYEQYF.